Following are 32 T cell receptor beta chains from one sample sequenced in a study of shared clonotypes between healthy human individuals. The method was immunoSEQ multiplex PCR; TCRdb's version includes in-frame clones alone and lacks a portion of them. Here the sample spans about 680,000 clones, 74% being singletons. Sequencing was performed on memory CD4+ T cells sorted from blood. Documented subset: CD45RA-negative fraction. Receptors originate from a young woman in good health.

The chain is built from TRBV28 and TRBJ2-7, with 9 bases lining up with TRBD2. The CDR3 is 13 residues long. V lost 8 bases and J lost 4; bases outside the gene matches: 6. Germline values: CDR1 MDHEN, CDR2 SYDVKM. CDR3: CASGGLAMYEQYF. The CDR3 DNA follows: TGTGCCAGCGGAGGACTAGCGATGTACGAGCAGTACTTC.

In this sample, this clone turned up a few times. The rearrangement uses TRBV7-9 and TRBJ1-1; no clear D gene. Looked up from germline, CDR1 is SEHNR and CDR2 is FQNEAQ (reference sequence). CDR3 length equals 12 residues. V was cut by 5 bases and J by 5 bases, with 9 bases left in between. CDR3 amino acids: CASSVDPTEAFF. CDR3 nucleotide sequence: TGTGCCAGCAGCGTCGACCCGACTGAAGCTTTCTTT.

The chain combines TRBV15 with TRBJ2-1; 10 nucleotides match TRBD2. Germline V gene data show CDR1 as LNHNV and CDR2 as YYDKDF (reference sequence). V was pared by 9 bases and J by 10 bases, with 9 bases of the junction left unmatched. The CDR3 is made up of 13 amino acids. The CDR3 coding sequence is TGTGCCACTTCCGGGACTAGCGTGGGCGAGCAGTTCTTC. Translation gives CATSGTSVGEQFF.

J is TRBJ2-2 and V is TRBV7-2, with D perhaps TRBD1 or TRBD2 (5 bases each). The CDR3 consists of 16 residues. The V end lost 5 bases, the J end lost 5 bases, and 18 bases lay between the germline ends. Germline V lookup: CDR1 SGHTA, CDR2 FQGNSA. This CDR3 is CASSGTPLGGTGELFF. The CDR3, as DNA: TGTGCCAGCAGCGGCACCCCCCTTGGGGGTACCGGGGAGCTGTTTTTT.

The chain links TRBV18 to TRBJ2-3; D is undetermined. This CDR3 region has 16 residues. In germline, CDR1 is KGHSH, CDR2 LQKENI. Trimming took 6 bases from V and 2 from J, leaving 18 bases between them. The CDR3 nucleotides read TGTGCCAGCTCGAAAACGCAGAAATTATTCACAGATACGCAGTATTTT. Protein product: CASSKTQKLFTDTQYF.

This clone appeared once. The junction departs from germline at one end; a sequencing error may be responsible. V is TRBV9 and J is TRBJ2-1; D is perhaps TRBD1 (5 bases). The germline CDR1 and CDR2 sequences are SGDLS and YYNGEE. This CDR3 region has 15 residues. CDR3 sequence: CASSVAGQSSNEQFF. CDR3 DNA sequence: TGTGCCAGCAGCGTAGCAGGGCAGTCCTCCAATGAGCAGTTCTTC.

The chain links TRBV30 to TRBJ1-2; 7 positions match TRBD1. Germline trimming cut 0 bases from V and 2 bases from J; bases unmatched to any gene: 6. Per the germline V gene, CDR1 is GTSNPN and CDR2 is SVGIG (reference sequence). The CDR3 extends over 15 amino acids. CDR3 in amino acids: CAWSVPHRGNYGYTF. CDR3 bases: TGTGCCTGGAGTGTACCCCACAGGGGAAACTATGGCTACACCTTC.

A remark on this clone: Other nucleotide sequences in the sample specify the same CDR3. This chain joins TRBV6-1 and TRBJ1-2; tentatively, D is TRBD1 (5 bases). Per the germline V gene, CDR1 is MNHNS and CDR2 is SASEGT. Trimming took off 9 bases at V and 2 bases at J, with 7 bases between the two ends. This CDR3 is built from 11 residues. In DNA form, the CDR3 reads TGTGCCAGTGGGGGGAACTATGGCTACACCTTC. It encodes CASGGNYGYTF.

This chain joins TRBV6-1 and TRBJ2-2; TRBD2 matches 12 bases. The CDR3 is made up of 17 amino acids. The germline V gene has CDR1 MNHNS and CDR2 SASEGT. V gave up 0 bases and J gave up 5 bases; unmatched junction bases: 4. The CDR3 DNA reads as TGTGCCAGCAGTGAAGCGATCCTAGCGGGAGGGACCGGGGAGCTGTTTTTT. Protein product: CASSEAILAGGTGELFF.

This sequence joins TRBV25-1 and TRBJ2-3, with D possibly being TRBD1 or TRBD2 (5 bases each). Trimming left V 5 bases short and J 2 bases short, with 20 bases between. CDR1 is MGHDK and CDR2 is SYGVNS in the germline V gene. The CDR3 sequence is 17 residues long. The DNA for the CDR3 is TGTGCCAGCAGTTATTCTTTGGGGGTGGGAGTCACAGATACGCAGTATTTT. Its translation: CASSYSLGVGVTDTQYF.

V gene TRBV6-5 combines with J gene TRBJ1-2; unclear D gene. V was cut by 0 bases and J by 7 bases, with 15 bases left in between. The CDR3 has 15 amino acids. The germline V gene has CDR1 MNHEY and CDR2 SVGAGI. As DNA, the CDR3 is TGTGCCAGCAGTTACTCTTCATTGGCGGGGTCTGGCTACACCTTC. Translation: CASSYSSLAGSGYTF.

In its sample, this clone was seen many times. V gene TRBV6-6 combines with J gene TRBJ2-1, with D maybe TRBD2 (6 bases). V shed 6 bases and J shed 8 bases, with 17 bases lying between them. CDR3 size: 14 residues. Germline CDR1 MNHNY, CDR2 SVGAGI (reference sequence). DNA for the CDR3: TGTGCCAGCAGCTCCGGGACTGGACGAGATGAGCAGTTCTTC. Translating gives CASSSGTGRDEQFF.

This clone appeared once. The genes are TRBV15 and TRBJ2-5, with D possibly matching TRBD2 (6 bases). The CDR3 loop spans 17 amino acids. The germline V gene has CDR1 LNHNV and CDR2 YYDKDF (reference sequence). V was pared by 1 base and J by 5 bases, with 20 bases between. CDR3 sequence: CATSRAGDSTRGETQYF. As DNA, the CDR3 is TGTGCCACCAGCAGAGCTGGGGACTCCACCCGCGGCGAGACCCAGTACTTC.

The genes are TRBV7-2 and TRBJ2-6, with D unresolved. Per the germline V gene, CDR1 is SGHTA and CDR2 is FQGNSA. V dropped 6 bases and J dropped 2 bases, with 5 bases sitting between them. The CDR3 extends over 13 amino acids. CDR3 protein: CASRSTGANVLTF. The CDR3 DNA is TGTGCCAGCAGATCTACTGGGGCCAACGTCCTGACTTTC.

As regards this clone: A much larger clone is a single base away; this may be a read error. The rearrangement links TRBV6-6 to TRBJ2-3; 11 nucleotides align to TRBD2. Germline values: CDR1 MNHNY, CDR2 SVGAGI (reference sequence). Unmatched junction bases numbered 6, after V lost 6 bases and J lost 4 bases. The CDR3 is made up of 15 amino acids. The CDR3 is CASSQASGRSDTQYF. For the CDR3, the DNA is TGTGCCAGCAGCCAAGCTAGCGGGAGGTCAGATACGCAGTATTTT.

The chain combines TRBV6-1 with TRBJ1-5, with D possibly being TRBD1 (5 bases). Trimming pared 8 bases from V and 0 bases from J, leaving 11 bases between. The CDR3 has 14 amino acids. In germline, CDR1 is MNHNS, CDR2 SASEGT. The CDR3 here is CASADSYSNQPQHF. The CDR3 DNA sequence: TGTGCCAGCGCCGACAGTTATAGCAATCAGCCCCAGCATTTT.

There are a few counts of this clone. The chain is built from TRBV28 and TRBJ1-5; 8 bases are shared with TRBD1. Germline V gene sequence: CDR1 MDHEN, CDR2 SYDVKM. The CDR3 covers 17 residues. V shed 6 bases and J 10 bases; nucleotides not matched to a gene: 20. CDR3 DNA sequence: TGTGCCAGCAGCCCGACGACAGGGGTGGCAACACAGCTACCCCAGCATTTT. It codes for CASSPTTGVATQLPQHF.

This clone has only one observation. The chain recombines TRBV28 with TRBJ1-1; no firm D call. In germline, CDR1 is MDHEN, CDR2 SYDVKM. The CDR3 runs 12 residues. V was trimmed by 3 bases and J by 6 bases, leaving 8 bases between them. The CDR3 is CASSFGFSEAFF. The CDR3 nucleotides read TGTGCCAGCAGTTTTGGGTTTTCTGAAGCTTTCTTT.

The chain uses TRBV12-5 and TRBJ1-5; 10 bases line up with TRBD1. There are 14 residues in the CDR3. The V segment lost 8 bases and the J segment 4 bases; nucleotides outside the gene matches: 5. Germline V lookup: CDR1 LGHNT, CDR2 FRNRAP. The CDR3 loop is CASMGQGTNQPQHF. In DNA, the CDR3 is TGTGCTAGTATGGGACAGGGGACAAATCAGCCCCAGCATTTT. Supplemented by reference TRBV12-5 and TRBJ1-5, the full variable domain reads DARVTQTPRHKVTEMGQEVTMRCQPILGHNTVFWYRQTMMQGLELLAYFRNRAPLDDSGMPKDRFSAEMPDATLATLKIQPSEPRDSAVYFCASMGQGTNQPQHFGDGTRLSIL.

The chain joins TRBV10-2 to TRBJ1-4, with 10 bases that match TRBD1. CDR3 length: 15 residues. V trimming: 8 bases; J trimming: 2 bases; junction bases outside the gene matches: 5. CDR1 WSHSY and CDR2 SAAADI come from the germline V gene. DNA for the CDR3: TGCGCCAGCGGACAGGGGGATGGTACTAATGAAAAACTGTTTTTT. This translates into CASGQGDGTNEKLFF.

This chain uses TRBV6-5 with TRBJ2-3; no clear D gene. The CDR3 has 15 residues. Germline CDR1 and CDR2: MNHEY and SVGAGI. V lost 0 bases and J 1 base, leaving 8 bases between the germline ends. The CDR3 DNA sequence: TGTGCCAGCAGTTACTCGGGGTTGGGCACAGATACGCAGTATTTT. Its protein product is CASSYSGLGTDTQYF.

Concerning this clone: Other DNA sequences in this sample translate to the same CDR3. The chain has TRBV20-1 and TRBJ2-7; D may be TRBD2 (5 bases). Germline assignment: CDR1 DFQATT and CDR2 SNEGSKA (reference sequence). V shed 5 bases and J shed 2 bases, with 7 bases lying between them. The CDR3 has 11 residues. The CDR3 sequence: CSAAGTYEQYF. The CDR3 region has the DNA TGCAGTGCTGCGGGCACCTACGAGCAGTACTTC.

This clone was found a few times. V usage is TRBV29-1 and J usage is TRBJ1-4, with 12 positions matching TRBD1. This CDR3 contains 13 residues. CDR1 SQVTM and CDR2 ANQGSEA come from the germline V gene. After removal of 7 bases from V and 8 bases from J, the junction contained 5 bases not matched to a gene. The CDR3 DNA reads TGCAGCGCCGGGACAGGGGGCAGAGAAAAACTGTTTTTT. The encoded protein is CSAGTGGREKLFF.

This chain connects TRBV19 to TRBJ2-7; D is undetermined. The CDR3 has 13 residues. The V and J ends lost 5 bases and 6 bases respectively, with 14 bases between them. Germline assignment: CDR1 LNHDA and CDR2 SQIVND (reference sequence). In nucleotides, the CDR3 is TGTGCCAGTAGTTACGTTTCAGCATCCGAGCAGTACTTC. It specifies CASSYVSASEQYF.

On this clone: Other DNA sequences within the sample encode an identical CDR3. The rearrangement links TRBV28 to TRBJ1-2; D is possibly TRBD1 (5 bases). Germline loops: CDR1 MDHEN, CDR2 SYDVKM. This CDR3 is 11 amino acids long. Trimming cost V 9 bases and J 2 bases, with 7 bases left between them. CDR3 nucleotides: TGTGCCAGTCGGACAAACTATGGCTACACCTTC. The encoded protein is CASRTNYGYTF.

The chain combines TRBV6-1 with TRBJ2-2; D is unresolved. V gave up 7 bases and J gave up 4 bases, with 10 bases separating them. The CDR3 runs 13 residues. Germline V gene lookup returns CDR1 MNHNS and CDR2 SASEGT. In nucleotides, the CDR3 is TGTGCCAGCACAACCCGAATCACCGGGGAGCTGTTTTTT. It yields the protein CASTTRITGELFF.

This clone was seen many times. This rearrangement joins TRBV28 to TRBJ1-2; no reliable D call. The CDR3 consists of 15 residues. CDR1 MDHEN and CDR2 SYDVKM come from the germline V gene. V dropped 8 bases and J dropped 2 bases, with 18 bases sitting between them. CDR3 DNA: TGTGCCAGCGACTTAAAGGGAGGGATCAACTATGGCTACACCTTC. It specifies CASDLKGGINYGYTF.

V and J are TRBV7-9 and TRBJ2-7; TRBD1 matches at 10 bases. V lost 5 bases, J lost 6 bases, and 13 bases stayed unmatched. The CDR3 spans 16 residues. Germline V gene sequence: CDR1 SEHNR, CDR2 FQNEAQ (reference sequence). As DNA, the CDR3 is TGTGCCAGCAGCCCGGGCGGGACAGGGGAGTTGAGCGAGCAGTACTTC. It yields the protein CASSPGGTGELSEQYF.

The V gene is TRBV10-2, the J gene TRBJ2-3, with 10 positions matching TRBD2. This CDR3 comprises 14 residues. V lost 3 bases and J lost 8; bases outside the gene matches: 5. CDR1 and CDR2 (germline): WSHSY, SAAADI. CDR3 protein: CASSEAAGGITQYF. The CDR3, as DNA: TGCGCCAGCAGTGAAGCAGCGGGGGGGATTACGCAGTATTTT.

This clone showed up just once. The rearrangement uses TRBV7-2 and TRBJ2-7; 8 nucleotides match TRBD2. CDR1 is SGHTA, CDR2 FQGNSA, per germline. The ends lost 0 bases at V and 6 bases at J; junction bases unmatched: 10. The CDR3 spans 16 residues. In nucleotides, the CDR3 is TGTGCCAGCAGCTTAGCGATGGCGGGAGGACAGTCCGAGCAGTACTTC. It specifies CASSLAMAGGQSEQYF.

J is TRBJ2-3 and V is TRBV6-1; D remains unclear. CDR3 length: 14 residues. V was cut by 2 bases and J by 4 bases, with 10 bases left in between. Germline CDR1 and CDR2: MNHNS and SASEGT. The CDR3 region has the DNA TGTGCCAGCAGTGAAAGAGTAGATCCAGATACGCAGTATTTT. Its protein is CASSERVDPDTQYF.

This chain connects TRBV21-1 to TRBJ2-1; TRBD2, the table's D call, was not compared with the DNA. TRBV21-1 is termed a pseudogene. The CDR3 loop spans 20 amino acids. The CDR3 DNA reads TGTGCCAGCAGCAAAAGCCAAGGGTTTCACCGTCTAGCGGGTCTCAATGAGCAGTTCTTC. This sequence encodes CASSKSQGFHRLAGLNEQFF.